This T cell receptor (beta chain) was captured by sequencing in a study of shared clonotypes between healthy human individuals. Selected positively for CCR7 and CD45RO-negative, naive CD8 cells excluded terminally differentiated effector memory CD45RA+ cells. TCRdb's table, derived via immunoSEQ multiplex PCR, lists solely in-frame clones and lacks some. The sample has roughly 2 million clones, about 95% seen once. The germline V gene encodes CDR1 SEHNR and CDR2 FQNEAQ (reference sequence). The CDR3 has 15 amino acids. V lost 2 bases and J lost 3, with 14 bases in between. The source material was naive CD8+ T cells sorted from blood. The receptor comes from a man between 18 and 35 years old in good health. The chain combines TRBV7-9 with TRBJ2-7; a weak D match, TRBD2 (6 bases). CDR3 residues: CASSLPSEGHYEQYF. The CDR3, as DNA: TGTGCCAGCAGCTTACCCTCGGAGGGGCACTACGAGCAGTACTTC.